The 18 T cell receptor beta chains below were found in one sample sequenced in a study of blood T cell repertoires in COVID-19. This table comes from immunoSEQ multiplex PCR, and its TCRdb copy is limited to in-frame clones, with some not included. The sample has some 220,000 clones, about nine tenths seen once. Specimen: PBMCs or T cells enriched from blood (not recorded which). Receptors originate from a woman in her forties or fifties in a cohort exposed to, infected with or recovered from COVID-19 (not recorded which).

The rearrangement uses TRBV5-8 and TRBJ2-1; D is perhaps TRBD1 (6 bases). Trimming took off 2 bases at V and 4 bases at J, with 13 bases between the two ends. The CDR3 covers 15 residues. The germline V gene encodes CDR1 SGHTS and CDR2 YDEGEE. The CDR3 DNA follows: TGTGCCAGCAGCTTACACAGGGTACATTACAATGAGCAGTTCTTC. Its protein is CASSLHRVHYNEQFF.

The rearrangement links TRBV7-9 to TRBJ2-7; the match to TRBD1 covers 7 bases. The V gene end was trimmed by 5 bases and the J gene end by 6 bases; junction bases not matched to a gene: 4. Germline-derived CDR1 and CDR2 are SEHNR and FQNEAQ (reference sequence). The CDR3 runs 12 residues. Here the CDR3 reads CASSRQGGEQYF. The CDR3 nucleotides are TGTGCCAGCAGCCGACAGGGCGGCGAGCAGTACTTC.

The gene calls are TRBV9 and TRBJ1-4; 11 bases are a match to TRBD1. Germline V CDR1 and CDR2: SGDLS, YYNGEE. V was clipped by 3 bases and J by 7 bases; unmatched bases: 2. CDR3 size: 14 residues. CDR3 in DNA: TGTGCCAGCAGCGCGGGACAGGGGGGTGAAAAACTGTTTTTT. This translates into CASSAGQGGEKLFF.

The chain recombines TRBV24-1 with TRBJ2-1; TRBD2 agrees at 9 bases. The germline CDR1 and CDR2 sequences are KGHDR and SFDVKD. Unmatched junction bases numbered 4, after V lost 3 bases and J lost 2 bases. The CDR3 is made up of 16 amino acids. CDR3 protein: CATSDPSGGTYNEQFF. The DNA for the CDR3 is TGTGCCACCAGTGATCCAAGCGGGGGGACCTACAATGAGCAGTTCTTC.

This clone was detected only once. J is TRBJ1-2 and V is TRBV7-2, with D unresolved. Looked up from germline, CDR1 is SGHTA and CDR2 is FQGNSA. V lost 7 bases to trimming and J lost 8 bases, with 14 bases between them. The CDR3 has 12 amino acids. The CDR3 region is CASTWANLGYTF. CDR3 DNA: TGTGCCAGCACCTGGGCCAATTTGGGCTACACCTTC.

V usage is TRBV7-2 and J usage is TRBJ2-5; TRBD2 agrees at 8 bases. V shed 5 bases, J shed 5 bases, and the junction held 13 bases outside the gene matches. The CDR3 is 16 amino acids. Per germline, CDR1 SGHTA and CDR2 FQGNSA. DNA of the CDR3: TGTGCCAGCAGCACCCAGGTGCGGGGGGAGGGGGAGACCCAGTACTTC. Protein sequence: CASSTQVRGEGETQYF. Supplemented by reference TRBV7-2 and TRBJ2-5, the full variable domain reads GAGVSQSPSNKVTEKGKDVELRCDPISGHTALYWYRQSLGQGLEFLIYFQGNSAPDKSGLPSDRFSAERTGGSVSTLTIQRTQQEDSAVYLCASSTQVRGEGETQYFGPGTRLLVL.

J is TRBJ2-5 and V is TRBV9, with TRBD1 matching over 8 bases. J was trimmed by 4 bases and V by 4 bases; bases with no gene match: 9. CDR3 size: 15 residues. CDR1 and CDR2 from the germline V gene are SGDLS and YYNGEE. CDR3 nucleotides: TGTGCCAGCAGCTACCGGACAGGGTGGGGAGAGACCCAGTACTTC. Its protein is CASSYRTGWGETQYF.

The CDR3: CASSVEDRLNEKLFF. In DNA, the CDR3 is TGTGCCAGCAGCGTAGAAGACAGGCTAAATGAAAAACTGTTTTTT. The rearrangement uses TRBV9 and TRBJ1-4, with D perhaps matching TRBD1 (6 bases). From germline, CDR1 is SGDLS and CDR2 YYNGEE. The CDR3 spans 15 residues. V dropped 0 bases and J dropped 5 bases, with 11 bases sitting between them.

This chain links TRBV27 with TRBJ2-5, with 16 positions matching TRBD2. The trim removed 6 bases at V and 5 bases at J, leaving 9 bases unmatched. This CDR3 has 17 residues. Germline CDR1 MNHEY, CDR2 SMNVEV (reference sequence). In DNA form, the CDR3 reads TGTGCCAGCAGGGCCGGGACTAGCGGGGGGGCCGCGGAGACCCAGTACTTC. It codes for CASRAGTSGGAAETQYF.

The gene calls are TRBV19 and TRBJ1-5; D is undetermined. CDR3 length: 14 amino acids. V lost 5 bases and J lost 3, with 11 bases in between. From germline, CDR1 is LNHDA and CDR2 SQIVND (reference sequence). In DNA form, the CDR3 reads TGTGCCAGTAGTCTCATCAGTGACAATCAGCCCCAGCATTTT. Residues: CASSLISDNQPQHF.

The chain employs TRBV6-5 and TRBJ2-7; TRBD1 agrees at 7 bases. CDR1 MNHEY and CDR2 SVGAGI come from the germline V gene. The CDR3 sequence is 13 residues long. The trim removed 5 bases at V and 3 bases at J, leaving 4 bases unmatched. CDR3 coding DNA: TGTGCCAGCAGTCAGGGACAGCACTACGAGCAGTACTTC. It encodes CASSQGQHYEQYF.

The V and J genes are TRBV28 and TRBJ2-5, with D maybe TRBD2 (7 bases). The CDR3 extends over 14 amino acids. Germline V CDR1 and CDR2: MDHEN, SYDVKM. Trimming shortened V by 8 bases and J by 5 bases, and 18 bases separated the two germline ends. CDR3 amino acids: CASGPGGPGETQYF. DNA for the CDR3: TGTGCCAGCGGACCCGGGGGGCCGGGGGAGACCCAGTACTTC.

V gene TRBV19 combines with J gene TRBJ2-7, with a tentative D call TRBD2 (6 bases). The CDR3 totals 15 residues. CDR1 is LNHDA and CDR2 is SQIVND in the germline V gene (reference sequence). Trimming pared 3 bases from V and 2 bases from J, leaving 14 bases between. The CDR3 region has the DNA TGTGCCAGTAGTATCGAGGACTATCCCGCCTACGAGCAGTACTTC. Translation: CASSIEDYPAYEQYF.

This clone was counted only a few times. The chain has TRBV4-1 and TRBJ2-7; 7 bases map to TRBD1. J was trimmed by 2 bases and V by 3 bases; bases with no gene match: 7. Germline V gene sequence: CDR1 MGHRA, CDR2 YSYEKL. The length of the CDR3 is 15 residues. This CDR3 is CASSQEDRPTYEQYF. Here the CDR3 DNA reads TGCGCCAGCAGCCAGGAGGACAGGCCAACCTACGAGCAGTACTTC.

This clone was counted only a few times. This chain connects TRBV30 to TRBJ1-6, with D tentatively TRBD1 (6 bases). Germline CDR1 GTSNPN, CDR2 SVGIG (reference sequence). This CDR3 comprises 14 residues. The V and J ends lost 3 bases and 7 bases respectively, with 13 bases between them. The CDR3 reads CAWSKGTTNSPLHF. The CDR3 region has the DNA TGTGCCTGGAGCAAGGGGACAACAAATTCACCCCTCCACTTT.

This clone appeared once. V is TRBV5-8 and J is TRBJ2-1, with 9 bases lining up with TRBD1. Per the germline V gene, CDR1 is SGHTS and CDR2 is YDEGEE. V lost 4 bases to trimming and J lost 9 bases; unmatched junction nucleotides: 17. The CDR3 contains 17 residues. The CDR3 nucleotides are TGTGCCAGCAGCCAAGACTCTTCCGGGACAGGGTGGAGTGAGCAGTTCTTC. Protein sequence: CASSQDSSGTGWSEQFF.

CDR3 in DNA: TGTGCCAGCAGCGAGACTCCCACAGATACGCAGTATTTT. The encoded protein is CASSETPTDTQYF. The chain carries TRBV6-5 and TRBJ2-3; no definite D call. The germline CDR1 and CDR2 sequences are MNHEY and SVGAGI. The ends were cut back, 6 bases at V and 2 bases at J, with 9 bases in the middle. This CDR3 has 13 amino acids.

The chain uses TRBV28 and TRBJ2-2; D may be TRBD2 (6 bases). Trimming cost V 5 bases and J 4 bases, with 14 bases left between them. CDR1 MDHEN and CDR2 SYDVKM come from the germline V gene. The CDR3 loop spans 15 amino acids. The CDR3 region has the DNA TGTGCCAGCAGTCCAACGGGACTTTCCACCGGGGAGCTGTTTTTT. This encodes CASSPTGLSTGELFF.